These 25 T cell receptor beta chains came from one sample sequenced in a study of response to subunit inactivated influenza vaccine. TCRdb re-derived calls from the RT-PCR reads in MiXCR, one entry per CDR3 protein. The repertoire includes 650,000 to 800,000 distinct CDR3 sequences, 11% to 15% of them detected once, and 5.5% to 8% sits in the top ten. The material was PBMCs from blood, obtained around 15 days before vaccination. Receptors were obtained from a man aged 50-60 years who received an inactivated influenza vaccine.

V usage is TRBV5-1 and J usage is TRBJ2-1, with 11 nucleotides matching TRBD2. CDR3 size: 15 residues. Per germline, CDR1 SGHRS and CDR2 YFSETQ. Trimming removed 4 bases from V and 2 bases from J; junction bases left unmatched: 2. CDR3 residues: CASSRLAGTYNEQFF. CDR3 DNA: TGCGCCAGCAGCCGACTAGCGGGAACCTACAATGAGCAGTTCTTC.

This clonotype was seen a handful of times. The J gene is TRBJ2-5, the V gene TRBV6-5, with D uncertain. The V end lost 6 bases, the J end lost 1 base, and 6 bases lay between the germline ends. Germline CDR1 reads MNHEY; CDR2 reads SVGAGI. The length of the CDR3 is 12 residues. The CDR3 nucleotides are TGTGCCAGCAGGTCTACCCAAGAGACCCAGTACTTC. The encoded protein is CASRSTQETQYF.

This clonotype was seen a few times. This chain joins TRBV9 and TRBJ1-2, with D possibly matching TRBD1 (5 bases). The CDR3 consists of 15 residues. The ends were cut back, 0 bases at V and 0 bases at J, with 9 bases in the middle. CDR1 and CDR2 (germline): SGDLS, YYNGEE. The DNA for the CDR3 is TGTGCCAGCAGCGTAGGGACAAGACCTAACTATGGCTACACCTTC. Translation gives CASSVGTRPNYGYTF.

This clonotype has more than one count but fewer than ten. This chain uses TRBV4-1 with TRBJ2-7; 8 bases are a match to TRBD2. The CDR3 is 15 residues long. V shed 4 bases, J shed 0 bases, and the junction held 5 bases outside the gene matches. CDR1 is MGHRA and CDR2 is YSYEKL in the germline V gene. In DNA, the CDR3 is TGCGCCAGCAGCCTACTAGCGGTGGCCTCCTACGAGCAGTACTTC. Its protein is CASSLLAVASYEQYF.

The CDR3 loop reads CASSLIGGHGNTGELFF. The CDR3 DNA reads TGCGCCAGCTCCCTGATTGGGGGCCATGGGAACACCGGGGAGCTGTTTTTT. The chain employs TRBV5-1 and TRBJ2-2, with D maybe TRBD1 (6 bases). Germline V gene lookup returns CDR1 SGHRS and CDR2 YFSETQ. This CDR3 is 17 amino acids long. Trimming left V 7 bases short and J 1 base short, with 20 bases between.

The rearrangement links TRBV14 to TRBJ2-3; a weak D match, TRBD1 (6 bases). There are 16 residues in the CDR3. The germline CDR1 and CDR2 sequences are SGHDN and FVKESK. V lost 4 bases to trimming and J lost 9 bases, with 23 bases between them. CDR3 sequence reads: CASSPAGTRILATQYF. The CDR3 nucleotides read TGTGCCAGCAGCCCCGCCGGGACACGGATCTTGGCAACGCAGTATTTT.

This clonotype was seen a few times. This chain joins TRBV3-1 and TRBJ1-2; 7 bases align to TRBD1. Germline values: CDR1 LGHDT, CDR2 YNNKEL (reference sequence). The trim removed 1 base at V and 1 base at J, leaving 6 bases unmatched. This CDR3 is built from 16 residues. The CDR3 loop reads CASSQAQGGSNYGYTF. CDR3 DNA sequence: TGTGCCAGCAGCCAAGCGCAGGGGGGCAGTAACTATGGCTACACCTTC. The full variable domain, its missing parts supplied by reference TRBV3-1 and TRBJ1-2, is DTAVSQTPKYLVTQMGNDKSIKCEQNLGHDTMYWYKQDSKKFLKIMFSYNNKELIINETVPNRFSPKSPDKAHLNLHINSLELGDSAVYFCASSQAQGGSNYGYTFGSGTRLTVV.

This clonotype was counted ten times or more. In DNA form, the CDR3 reads TGTGCCAGCAGTCCCACCCTCGGGCGGGCCAATCAGCCCCAGCATTTT. This encodes CASSPTLGRANQPQHF. The chain has TRBV27 and TRBJ1-5; D not resolved. The CDR3 runs to 16 residues. CDR1 is MNHEY and CDR2 is SMNVEV in the germline V gene (reference sequence). Deletions cut 5 bases from V and 3 bases from J, with 17 bases between.

The genes are TRBV2 and TRBJ2-1; D is tentatively TRBD1 or TRBD2 (5 bases each). CDR3 length: 14 residues. Germline CDR1 is SNHLY and CDR2 is FYNNEI. Trimming pared 4 bases from V and 12 bases from J, leaving 19 bases between. The CDR3 sequence is CASSVRRGASGQFF. The CDR3 DNA is TGTGCCAGCAGTGTGAGGCGAGGGGCCTCGGGGCAGTTCTTC.

This clonotype was counted a few times. The CDR3 DNA reads TGTGCCAGTAGTATTGGAGAGATTTATAGCAATCAGCCCCAGCATTTT. It codes for CASSIGEIYSNQPQHF. The V call is TRBV19, the J call TRBJ1-5; D remains unclear. Trimming took off 3 bases at V and 0 bases at J, with 12 bases between the two ends. CDR1 and CDR2 from the germline V gene are LNHDA and SQIVND (reference sequence). CDR3 length: 16 amino acids. Looking up the rest from reference TRBV19 and TRBJ1-5 gives the full variable domain: DGGITQSPKYLFRKEGQNVTLSCEQNLNHDAMYWYRQDPGQGLRLIYYSQIVNDFQKGDIAEGYSVSREKKESFPLTVTSAQKNPTAFYLCASSIGEIYSNQPQHFGDGTRLSIL.

Ten or more counts support this clonotype. The V and J genes are TRBV6-1 and TRBJ2-3; 7 nucleotides match TRBD1. The CDR3 consists of 16 residues. V shed 5 bases, J shed 3 bases, and the junction held 11 bases outside the gene matches. The germline V gene has CDR1 MNHNS and CDR2 SASEGT. The CDR3 nucleotides are TGTGCCAGCAGTAAAGGACAGGCTGGGGGAACAGATACGCAGTATTTT. Encoded protein: CASSKGQAGGTDTQYF.

This clonotype was detected a few times. The genes are TRBV2 and TRBJ2-7; D perhaps matches TRBD2 (6 bases). Germline V CDR1 and CDR2: SNHLY, FYNNEI. Trimming stripped 8 bases from V and 6 bases from J, with 14 bases between. CDR3 size: 12 residues. CDR3 sequence reads: CASGDGGSEQYF. DNA for the CDR3: TGTGCCAGCGGGGACGGGGGAAGCGAGCAGTACTTC.

This clonotype was seen more than once but under ten times. The gene calls are TRBV2 and TRBJ1-1; 9 positions agree with TRBD1. CDR1 is SNHLY, CDR2 FYNNEI, per germline. The CDR3 extends over 14 amino acids. V dropped 6 bases and J dropped 7; count of bases not matched to a gene: 9. The CDR3 here is CASSSSRDRVEAFF. The CDR3 DNA follows: TGTGCCAGCAGCTCGTCCCGGGACAGGGTTGAAGCTTTCTTT.

The table lists this clonotype with a few counts. This chain connects TRBV20-1 to TRBJ2-5, with 8 bases matching TRBD2. The CDR3 spans 15 residues. Germline loops: CDR1 DFQATT, CDR2 SNEGSKA (reference sequence). J gave up 4 bases and V 6 bases, and 13 bases lay outside the gene matches. CDR3 amino acids: CSAGPAGVRGETQYF. In DNA, the CDR3 is TGCAGTGCGGGACCAGCGGGAGTAAGGGGAGAGACCCAGTACTTC.

The chain combines TRBV3-1 with TRBJ2-5; D is perhaps TRBD1 (7 bases). Trimming shortened V by 5 bases and J by 1 base, and 17 bases separated the two germline ends. Germline V lookup: CDR1 LGHDT, CDR2 YNNKEL (reference sequence). This CDR3 has 16 amino acids. CDR3 amino acids: CASSFHAGQFQETQYF. CDR3 bases: TGTGCCAGCAGCTTTCATGCGGGACAGTTCCAAGAGACCCAGTACTTC.

This clonotype has only a few counts. The rearrangement uses TRBV7-6 and TRBJ2-1; TRBD2 matches 9 bases. This CDR3 comprises 16 residues. Unmatched junction bases numbered 11, after V lost 1 base and J lost 10 bases. Germline CDR1 and CDR2: SGHVS and FNYEAQ. CDR3 sequence reads: CASSLEASGAYHEQFF. CDR3 coding DNA: TGTGCCAGCAGCTTAGAGGCTAGCGGGGCCTATCACGAGCAGTTCTTC.

The chain combines TRBV20-1 with TRBJ1-5, with 8 positions matching TRBD1. V lost 2 bases to trimming and J lost 7 bases; unmatched junction nucleotides: 13. Germline loops: CDR1 DFQATT, CDR2 SNEGSKA (reference sequence). The CDR3 has 16 amino acids. For the CDR3, the DNA is TGCAGTGCTAGACCACAGGGGGGTACGGCCAGGCAGCCCCAGCATTTT. This sequence encodes CSARPQGGTARQPQHF.

Only a few counts were recorded for this clonotype. This chain connects TRBV12-3 or TRBV12-4 to TRBJ2-7, with 7 bases matching TRBD2. V trimming: 4 bases; J trimming: 4 bases; junction bases outside the gene matches: 10. The CDR3 spans 15 residues. The chain's CDR3 is CASSSAGPGTYEQYF. The CDR3 nucleotides read TGTGCCAGCAGTTCAGCGGGACCAGGGACTTACGAGCAGTACTTC.

This rearrangement joins TRBV2 to TRBJ1-5; D ambiguous. The V and J ends lost 8 bases and 3 bases respectively, with 17 bases between them. The V gene's germline CDR1 is SNHLY and CDR2 FYNNEI. The CDR3 is made up of 15 amino acids. CDR3 DNA: TGTGCCAGCGCAGATCGTAAGCAATTCAATCAGCCCCAGCATTTT. Protein sequence: CASADRKQFNQPQHF. Full variable domain (remainder filled in from reference TRBV2 and TRBJ1-5): EPEVTQTPSHQVTQMGQEVILRCVPISNHLYFYWYRQILGQKVEFLVSFYNNEISEKSEIFDDQFSVERPDGSNFTLKIRSTKLEDSAMYFCASADRKQFNQPQHFGDGTRLSIL.

This chain joins TRBV6-5 and TRBJ2-7, with D tentatively TRBD2 (5 bases). There are 14 residues in the CDR3. Germline CDR1 MNHEY, CDR2 SVGAGI. Trimming removed 0 bases from V and 3 bases from J, with 9 bases in between. In nucleotides, the CDR3 is TGTGCCAGCAGTTACTCGTATCGGGGCTACGAGCAGTACTTC. It encodes CASSYSYRGYEQYF.

V and J are TRBV20-1 and TRBJ1-2, with D unresolved. V was trimmed by 1 base and J by 0 bases, leaving 9 bases between them. CDR3 size: 14 residues. The germline gives CDR1 DFQATT, CDR2 SNEGSKA (reference sequence). CDR3 DNA sequence: TGCAGTGCTAGAGCTCACCCCGCTAACTATGGCTACACCTTC. Translation: CSARAHPANYGYTF.

This clonotype was seen a few times. The rearrangement uses TRBV7-9 and TRBJ2-3; 8 bases agree with TRBD1. The junction had 9 bases not matched to a gene; V was cut back by 5 bases and J by 5 bases. There are 15 residues in the CDR3. Germline V gene lookup returns CDR1 SEHNR and CDR2 FQNEAQ (reference sequence). The CDR3 region has the DNA TGTGCCAGCAGCGCCAACAGGGGGAGGAAAGATACGCAGTATTTT. Protein product: CASSANRGRKDTQYF.

This clonotype has only a few counts. This rearrangement joins TRBV5-4 to TRBJ2-5; D not resolved. From germline, CDR1 is SGHNT and CDR2 YYREEE (reference sequence). CDR3 size: 18 residues. Deletions cut 4 bases from V and 2 bases from J, with 24 bases between. CDR3 coding DNA: TGTGCCAGCAGCAATTTAAATCACGAACGCGGCCAACAAGAGACCCAGTACTTC. It encodes CASSNLNHERGQQETQYF. Supplemented by reference TRBV5-4 and TRBJ2-5, the full variable domain reads ETGVTQSPTHLIKTRGQQVTLRCSSQSGHNTVSWYQQALGQGPQFIFQYYREEENGRGNFPPRFSGLQFPNYSSELNVNALELDDSALYLCASSNLNHERGQQETQYFGPGTRLLVL.

The rearrangement links TRBV29-1 to TRBJ1-1; D remains unclear. The CDR3 sequence is 13 residues long. The V end was cut by 5 bases, the J end by 0 bases, with 10 bases between. Looked up from germline, CDR1 is SQVTM and CDR2 is ANQGSEA. For the CDR3, the DNA is TGCAGCGTTTTTAAGGTCATGAACACTGAAGCTTTCTTT. It specifies CSVFKVMNTEAFF.

J is TRBJ2-3 and V is TRBV6-1; the match to TRBD1 covers 10 bases. The germline V gene has CDR1 MNHNS and CDR2 SASEGT. The CDR3 totals 15 residues. The V and J ends lost 7 bases and 4 bases, in that order; junction bases with no gene match: 8. CDR3 nucleotides: TGTGCCAGCACCCCAGGTGGGACAGGGGCAGATACGCAGTATTTT. This codes for CASTPGGTGADTQYF.